The 30 T cell receptor beta chains reported below all come from one sample, sequenced in a study of molecular identifiers for immune sequencing clone quantification. TCRdb re-called the PCR reads with MiXCR, one entry per CDR3 protein. In the table there are 88,000 or so distinct CDR3 sequences, approximately 22% of which are singletons. Sequenced material: naive CD8+ T cells from blood, with Jurkat cell RNA spiked in. This sample's subset: FACS-sorted CD8+CD4-CCR7+CD45RA+ naive T cells. Receptor source: a human donor in good health. Some libraries in this study had Jurkat cell RNA spiked in.

Of note for this clonotype: A much larger clone lies a single base off, so this may be a read error. The chain joins TRBV4-3 to TRBJ2-7; D possibly corresponds to TRBD1 (6 bases). The CDR3 is made up of 13 amino acids. Germline V gives CDR1 LGHNA, CDR2 YSLEER. V lost 9 bases to trimming and J lost 4 bases, with 16 bases between them. In DNA form, the CDR3 reads TGCGCCAGTGGGGGCAATCTCGGGTACGAGCAGTACTTC. Residues: CASGGNLGYEQYF.

Worth noting for this clonotype: It may be a read error: a sequence one base away is much more abundant. The gene calls are TRBV27 and TRBJ2-7, with 10 bases matching TRBD1. There are 16 residues in the CDR3. The germline V gene encodes CDR1 MNHEY and CDR2 SMNVEV (reference sequence). The CDR3 nucleotides read TGTGCCAGCAATTTATCCCTGGGACAGGGGCCGGGTGAGCAGTACTTC. Translated, it gives CASNLSLGQGPGEQYF.

A remark on this clonotype: A much larger clone differs from this one at a single base, so this may be a read error. This likely comes from a read error, as the CDR3 has no conserved phenylalanine or tryptophan at its end. The chain uses TRBV4-1 and TRBJ1-2; possibly TRBD1 for D (5 bases). CDR3 size: 16 residues. The germline gives CDR1 MGHRA, CDR2 YSYEKL. The V end lost 0 bases, the J end lost 3 bases, and 14 bases lay between the germline ends. The CDR3 DNA is TGCGCCAGCAGCCAAGACAGGGTTTCAGGCGACTATGGCTACACCTCC. Encoded protein: CASSQDRVSGDYGYTS.

For this clonotype: The junction departs from germline at one end; a sequencing error may be responsible. V usage is TRBV4-1 and J usage is TRBJ1-1; possibly TRBD1 for D (5 bases). The CDR3 is 14 residues long. CDR1 and CDR2 from the germline V gene are MGHRA and YSYEKL. CDR3 amino acids: CASSPPGASTEAYF. CDR3 nucleotides: TGCGCCAGCAGCCCACCCGGGGCGTCAACTGAAGCTTACTTT.

This clonotype was detected many times. The CDR3 protein is CASSQVSYEQYF. The CDR3 DNA is TGTGCCAGCAGCCAAGTGTCCTACGAGCAGTACTTC. The chain recombines TRBV3-1 with TRBJ2-7; D is uncertain. V lost 1 base to trimming and J lost 1 base, with 2 bases between them. Germline CDR1 reads LGHDT; CDR2 reads YNNKEL (reference sequence). CDR3 length: 12 residues.

This chain uses TRBV4-1 with TRBJ1-1; 10 positions agree with TRBD1. Unmatched junction bases numbered 8, after V lost 4 bases and J lost 6 bases. The CDR3 totals 15 residues. The germline CDR1 and CDR2 sequences are MGHRA and YSYEKL. CDR3 DNA sequence: TGCGCCAGCAGCCTACCGGGACAGGGGAGGTCTGAAGCTTTCTTT. Protein: CASSLPGQGRSEAFF.

This clonotype was counted a single time. A clone one base away is much larger, so this may be a read error. The chain joins TRBV6-2 or TRBV6-3 to TRBJ2-7; 8 nucleotides match TRBD1. In germline, CDR1 is MNHEY, CDR2 SVGEGT. This CDR3 is 15 amino acids long. In DNA form, the CDR3 reads TGTGTCAGCAGTTACGGGACAGGCTACGCCTACGAGCAGTACTTC. It translates to CVSSYGTGYAYEQYF.

This clonotype was observed at least ten times. The DNA for the CDR3 is TGTGCCAGCAGTACATGGGACAGGAACTACGAGCAGTACTTC. Its protein product is CASSTWDRNYEQYF. The chain employs TRBV27 and TRBJ2-7; 8 bases are a match to TRBD1. The J segment lost 3 bases and the V segment lost 5 bases, leaving 6 bases of the junction unmatched. The CDR3 totals 14 residues. Germline V lookup: CDR1 MNHEY, CDR2 SMNVEV (reference sequence).

This clonotype was recorded once. Relative to the germline gene, one junction end is altered; a read error may explain this. The chain employs TRBV12-3 or TRBV12-4 and TRBJ2-2; TRBD2 is a possible D gene (6 bases). CDR3 length: 13 amino acids. This CDR3 is CASDSSNTGGLFF. In nucleotides, the CDR3 is TGTGCCAGCGACAGTTCGAACACCGGGGGGCTGTTTTTT.

DNA of the CDR3: TGCAGCGTTGCCCAGGGGGCGGCCACCGGGGAGCTGTTTTTT. Protein: CSVAQGAATGELFF. The rearrangement joins TRBV29-1 to TRBJ2-2; 8 nucleotides agree with TRBD1. Germline lookup yields CDR1 SQVTM and CDR2 ANQGSEA. The CDR3 loop spans 14 amino acids. Trimming cost V 4 bases and J 4 bases; bases outside gene matches: 5.

On this clonotype: A read error may be the cause here, since a much bigger clone is one base away. The chain combines TRBV20-1 with TRBJ2-7, with 9 positions matching TRBD2. Germline lookup yields CDR1 DFQATT and CDR2 SNEGSKA (reference sequence). The CDR3 is made up of 13 amino acids. V shed 6 bases, J shed 4 bases, and the junction held 7 bases outside the gene matches. CDR3 sequence reads: CSAASGMMYEQYF. The CDR3 DNA follows: TGCAGTGCGGCTAGCGGGATGATGTACGAGCAGTACTTC.

V gene TRBV27 combines with J gene TRBJ1-1; 10 bases match TRBD1. Germline assignment: CDR1 MNHEY and CDR2 SMNVEV (reference sequence). Trimming at V came to 5 bases and at J to 8 bases, leaving 20 bases not matched to a gene. This CDR3 is built from 18 residues. CDR3 sequence reads: CASSDSPPPDRGRGEAFF. The CDR3 DNA reads as TGTGCCAGCAGTGATAGTCCCCCACCGGACAGGGGGAGAGGGGAAGCTTTCTTT.

This clonotype occurred many times. The rearrangement links TRBV27 to TRBJ2-1; possibly TRBD1 or TRBD2 for D (5 bases each). Looked up from germline, CDR1 is MNHEY and CDR2 is SMNVEV (reference sequence). This CDR3 is built from 13 residues. V lost 8 bases, J lost 2 bases, and 10 bases lay in between. The CDR3 DNA sequence: TGTGCCAGCGGGACGGGACCCTACAATGAGCAGTTCTTC. Its translation is CASGTGPYNEQFF.

This clonotype showed up just a few times. The chain recombines TRBV29-1 with TRBJ2-1; no firm D call. The CDR3 runs 13 residues. Germline V gives CDR1 SQVTM, CDR2 ANQGSEA. V was cut by 3 bases and J by 7 bases, with 13 bases left in between. CDR3 protein: CSVEEPYKNEQFF. CDR3 sequence (DNA): TGCAGCGTTGAGGAACCCTACAAGAATGAGCAGTTCTTC.

Notes on this clonotype: This could be a read error, since a much larger clone is one nucleotide away. The J gene is TRBJ1-3, the V gene TRBV9, with 10 bases aligning to TRBD1. The CDR3 is 17 amino acids. CDR1 and CDR2 (germline): SGDLS, YYNGEE. The CDR3 coding sequence is TGTGCCAGCAGCGTAGGATGGGACAGGGGTCTTGGAAACACCATGTATTTT. Protein sequence: CASSVGWDRGLGNTMYF.

This clonotype has a handful of counts. V and J are TRBV6-1 and TRBJ2-7; D may be TRBD1 or TRBD2 (5 bases each). V was cut by 5 bases and J by 0 bases, with 20 bases left in between. The CDR3 is 17 residues long. Germline CDR1 and CDR2: MNHNS and SASEGT. DNA of the CDR3: TGTGCCAGCAGTATGGACACTCCGGGACCGAGCTCCTACGAGCAGTACTTC. It is translated as CASSMDTPGPSSYEQYF.

This clonotype has at least ten counts. J is TRBJ2-3 and V is TRBV7-6, with 12 bases matching TRBD2. V trimming: 6 bases; J trimming: 0 bases; junction bases outside the gene matches: 13. This CDR3 is built from 19 residues. Germline V lookup: CDR1 SGHVS, CDR2 FNYEAQ. The CDR3 coding sequence is TGTGCCAGCAGGGTTACTAGCGGGGGGCCGTTAACTAGCACAGATACGCAGTATTTT. The encoded protein is CASRVTSGGPLTSTDTQYF.

For this clonotype: A much larger clone sits a single nucleotide away, making a read error possible. The chain joins TRBV6-2 or TRBV6-3 to TRBJ2-7; maybe TRBD2 (7 bases). Trimming removed 6 bases at V and 5 bases at J, with 23 bases between. The V gene's germline CDR1 is MNHEY and CDR2 SVGEGT. CDR3 length: 16 amino acids. The CDR3 nucleotides are TGTGCCAGCAGCCAACTCGGGGGCGGGAGTGCCCACGAGCAGTACTTC. Its translation is CASSQLGGGSAHEQYF.

This clonotype has ten or more counts. The chain couples TRBV12-3 or TRBV12-4 to TRBJ2-5; no clear D gene. Deletions cut 4 bases from V and 5 bases from J, with 11 bases between. This CDR3 comprises 13 residues. CDR3 DNA: TGTGCCAGCAGTTCCCTCCGGTGGGAGACCCAGTACTTC. It specifies CASSSLRWETQYF.

This rearrangement joins TRBV12-3 or TRBV12-4 to TRBJ2-7; the D gene is possibly TRBD2 (5 bases). This CDR3 has 13 residues. Trimming took 5 bases from V and 5 from J, leaving 13 bases between them. CDR3 sequence: CASSAPAGDEQYF. CDR3 coding DNA: TGTGCCAGCAGTGCCCCGGCGGGCGACGAGCAGTACTTC.

The CDR3 nucleotides read TGCGCCAGCAGCTGGGACAGCAGTCGGGAGCAGTACTTC. Its protein product is CASSWDSSREQYF. The chain links TRBV5-1 to TRBJ2-7, with 7 bases lining up with TRBD1. Germline loops: CDR1 SGHRS, CDR2 YFSETQ. CDR3 length: 13 residues. J lost 7 bases, V lost 3 bases, and 7 bases had no gene match. Together with reference TRBV5-1 and TRBJ2-7, the CDR3 gives the full variable domain: KAGVTQTPRYLIKTRGQQVTLSCSPISGHRSVSWYQQTPGQGLQFLFEYFSETQRNKGNFPGRFSGRQFSNSRSEMNVSTLELGDSALYLCASSWDSSREQYFGPGTRLTVT.

In its sample, this clonotype was seen a few times. This chain uses TRBV7-9 with TRBJ1-6; maybe TRBD1 (6 bases). Trimming cost V 4 bases and J 7 bases, with 17 bases left between them. From germline, CDR1 is SEHNR and CDR2 FQNEAQ (reference sequence). The CDR3 loop spans 16 amino acids. CDR3 coding DNA: TGTGCCAGCAGCTCGTCGGGGGGCCCGAGAAATTCACCCCTCCACTTT. It yields the protein CASSSSGGPRNSPLHF.

This clonotype was observed at least ten times. This rearrangement joins TRBV4-3 to TRBJ2-7, with D hard to call. V was shortened by 0 bases and J by 7 bases, with 10 bases between the two germline ends. Germline assignment: CDR1 LGHNA and CDR2 YSLEER. This CDR3 is 13 amino acids long. This chain's CDR3 is CASSQDIAWEQYF. DNA of the CDR3: TGCGCCAGCAGCCAAGACATAGCTTGGGAGCAGTACTTC.

With regard to this clonotype: A much larger clone sits a single nucleotide away, making a read error possible. This rearrangement joins TRBV5-6 to TRBJ1-5, with a possible D match to TRBD1 (6 bases). Germline CDR1 and CDR2: SGHDT and YYEEEE. This CDR3 spans 16 amino acids. DNA for the CDR3: TGTGCCAGCAGCTTGGGATCTGGACAGATAAATCAGCTCCAGCATTTT. As protein: CASSLGSGQINQLQHF.

This clonotype was found many times. The DNA of the CDR3 is TGTGCCAGCAGCTCGTTAGCGGGAGGGGGAGATACGCAGTATTTT. This encodes CASSSLAGGGDTQYF. The chain is built from TRBV7-3 and TRBJ2-3, with TRBD2 matching 11 bases. The CDR3 runs 15 residues. Germline-derived CDR1 and CDR2 are SGHTA and FQGTGA. After removal of 4 bases from V and 5 bases from J, the junction contained 5 bases not matched to a gene.

The sample holds a few counts of this clonotype. This chain connects TRBV19 to TRBJ1-1; 7 bases fit TRBD1. The CDR3 is made up of 13 amino acids. Germline V lookup: CDR1 LNHDA, CDR2 SQIVND (reference sequence). Trimming cost V 5 bases and J 4 bases; bases outside gene matches: 4. In nucleotides, the CDR3 is TGTGCCAGTAGTCAGGGGGGAGCCACTGAAGCTTTCTTT. This codes for CASSQGGATEAFF. The entire variable domain, with the rest obtained from reference TRBV19 and TRBJ1-1, is as follows: DGGITQSPKYLFRKEGQNVTLSCEQNLNHDAMYWYRQDPGQGLRLIYYSQIVNDFQKGDIAEGYSVSREKKESFPLTVTSAQKNPTAFYLCASSQGGATEAFFGQGTRLTVV.

For this clonotype: At one of its ends the junction is not consistent with the germline gene, which may arise from a read error. The J gene is TRBJ2-3, the V gene TRBV7-9; tentatively, D is TRBD1 (6 bases). Per the germline V gene, CDR1 is SEHNR and CDR2 is FQNEAQ (reference sequence). This CDR3 is built from 17 residues. Here the CDR3 reads CACSSTFTGLFTDTQYF. The DNA of the CDR3 is TGTGCCTGCAGCTCTACCTTTACAGGGCTGTTCACAGATACGCAGTATTTT. The full variable domain, in which reference TRBV7-9 and TRBJ2-3 provide the parts outside the CDR3, is DTGVSQNPRHKITKRGQNVTFRCDPISEHNRLYWYRQTLGQGPEFLTYFQNEAQLEKSRLLSDRFSAERPKGSFSTLEIQRTEQGDSAMYLCACSSTFTGLFTDTQYFGPGTRLTVL.

The sample holds many counts of this clonotype. The gene calls are TRBV3-1 and TRBJ2-7; 13 nucleotides match TRBD2. V lost 1 base, J lost 5 bases, and 17 bases stayed unmatched. CDR3 length: 20 residues. Germline lookup yields CDR1 LGHDT and CDR2 YNNKEL (reference sequence). Here the CDR3 reads CASSQGETGTSGKSVHEQYF. The DNA of the CDR3 is TGTGCCAGCAGCCAAGGGGAAACCGGGACTAGCGGGAAGTCGGTGCACGAGCAGTACTTC.

The rearrangement uses TRBV29-1 and TRBJ2-7, with unresolved D. The CDR3 spans 11 residues. Per germline, CDR1 SQVTM and CDR2 ANQGSEA. The V and J ends lost 0 bases and 3 bases respectively, with 3 bases between them. DNA for the CDR3: TGCAGCGTTGAAGACAACTACGAGCAGTACTTC. It yields the protein CSVEDNYEQYF.

A single count supports this clonotype. In this CDR3 the conserved last residue, phenylalanine or tryptophan, is missing, so a read error is likely. The rearrangement links TRBV27 to TRBJ2-7; unclear D gene. This CDR3 has 13 amino acids. V was trimmed by 5 bases and J by 0 bases, leaving 8 bases between them. Germline lookup yields CDR1 MNHEY and CDR2 SMNVEV (reference sequence). CDR3 sequence (DNA): TGTGCCAGCAGTCTCGGGCGCTCCTACGAGCAGTACTCC. Its translation: CASSLGRSYEQYS.